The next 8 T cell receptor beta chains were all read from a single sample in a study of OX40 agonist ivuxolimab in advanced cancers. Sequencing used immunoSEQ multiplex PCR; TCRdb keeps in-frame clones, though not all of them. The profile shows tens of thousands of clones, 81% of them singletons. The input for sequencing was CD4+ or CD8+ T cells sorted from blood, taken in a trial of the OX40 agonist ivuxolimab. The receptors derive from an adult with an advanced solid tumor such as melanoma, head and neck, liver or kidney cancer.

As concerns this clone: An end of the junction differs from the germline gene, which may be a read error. The CDR3 spells CVWSTAAGAGQPQHF. The CDR3 DNA is TGTGTCTGGAGTACCGCCGCGGGGGCCGGGCAGCCCCAGCATTTT. The rearrangement links TRBV30 to TRBJ1-5; perhaps TRBD1 as D (6 bases). The CDR3 spans 15 residues. Germline loops: CDR1 GTSNPN, CDR2 SVGIG (reference sequence).

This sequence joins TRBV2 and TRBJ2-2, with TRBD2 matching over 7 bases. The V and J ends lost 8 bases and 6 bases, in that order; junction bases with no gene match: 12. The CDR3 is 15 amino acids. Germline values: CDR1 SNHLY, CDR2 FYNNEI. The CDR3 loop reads CASEAGVWLAGELFF. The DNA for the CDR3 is TGTGCCAGCGAGGCGGGAGTGTGGTTAGCCGGGGAGCTGTTTTTT.

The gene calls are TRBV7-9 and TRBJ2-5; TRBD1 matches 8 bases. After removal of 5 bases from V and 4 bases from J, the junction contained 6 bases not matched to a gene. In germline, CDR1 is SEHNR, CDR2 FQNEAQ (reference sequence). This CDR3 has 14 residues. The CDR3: CASSPGQGRETQYF. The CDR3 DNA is TGTGCCAGCAGCCCCGGACAGGGACGAGAGACCCAGTACTTC. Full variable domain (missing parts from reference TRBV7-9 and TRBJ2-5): DTGVSQNPRHKITKRGQNVTFRCDPISEHNRLYWYRQTLGQGPEFLTYFQNEAQLEKSRLLSDRFSAERPKGSFSTLEIQRTEQGDSAMYLCASSPGQGRETQYFGPGTRLLVL.

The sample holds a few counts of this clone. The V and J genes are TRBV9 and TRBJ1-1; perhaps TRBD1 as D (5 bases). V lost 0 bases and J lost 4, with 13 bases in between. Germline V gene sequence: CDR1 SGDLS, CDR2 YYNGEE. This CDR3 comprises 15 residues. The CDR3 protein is CASSVDWGGGTEAFF. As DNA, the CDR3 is TGTGCCAGCAGCGTAGACTGGGGCGGCGGCACTGAAGCTTTCTTT. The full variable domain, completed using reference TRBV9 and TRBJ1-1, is DSGVTQTPKHLITATGQRVTLRCSPRSGDLSVYWYQQSLDQGLQFLIQYYNGEERAKGNILERFSAQQFPDLHSELNLSSLELGDSALYFCASSVDWGGGTEAFFGQGTRLTVV.

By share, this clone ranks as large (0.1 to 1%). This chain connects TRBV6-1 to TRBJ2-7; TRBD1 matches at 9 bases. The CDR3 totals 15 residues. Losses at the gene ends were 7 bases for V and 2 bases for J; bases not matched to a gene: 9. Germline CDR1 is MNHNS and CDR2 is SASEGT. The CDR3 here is CASKPERTGAYEQYF. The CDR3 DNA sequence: TGTGCCAGCAAACCGGAACGGACAGGGGCCTACGAGCAGTACTTC.

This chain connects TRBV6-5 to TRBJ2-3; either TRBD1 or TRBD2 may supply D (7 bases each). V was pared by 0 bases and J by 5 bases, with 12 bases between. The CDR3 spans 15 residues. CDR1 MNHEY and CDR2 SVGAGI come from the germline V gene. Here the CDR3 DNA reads TGTGCCAGCAGTTACTCGCCAGGGGGGGGAGATACGCAGTATTTT. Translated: CASSYSPGGGDTQYF.

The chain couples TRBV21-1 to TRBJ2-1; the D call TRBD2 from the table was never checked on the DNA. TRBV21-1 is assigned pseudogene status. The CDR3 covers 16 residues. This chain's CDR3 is CASSKSRTSGNNEQFF. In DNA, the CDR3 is TGTGCCAGCAGCAAATCTAGGACTAGCGGAAACAATGAGCAGTTCTTC.

The CDR3 DNA follows: TGTGCCACCAGCAGAGACAAGGGTGCTGGCTACGAGCAGTACTTC. Translation gives CATSRDKGAGYEQYF. This chain uses TRBV15 with TRBJ2-7; D remains ambiguous. Trimming took 0 bases from V and 3 from J, leaving 12 bases between them. Germline-derived CDR1 and CDR2 are LNHNV and YYDKDF (reference sequence). CDR3 size: 15 residues. The full variable domain, its missing parts supplied by reference TRBV15 and TRBJ2-7, is DAMVIQNPRYQVTQFGKPVTLSCSQTLNHNVMYWYQQKSSQAPKLLFHYYDKDFNNEADTPDNFQSRRPNTSFCFLDIRSPGLGDTAMYLCATSRDKGAGYEQYFGPGTRLTVT.